This T cell receptor (beta chain) came from a study of T cells in Graves' hyperthyroidism and ophthalmopathy. The authors deemed Graves' hyperthyroidism stable absent ophthalmopathy progression within 18 months. Patients aged 18 to 65 with hyperthyroidism were newly diagnosed, with duration under 2 months. Uncontrolled infection, other autoimmune disease, pregnancy or lactation excluded patients. Points from the study as a whole: A 13 V-J model separated ophthalmopathy from stable hyperthyroidism.

There were TCR beta CDR3 regions amplified from RNA transcripts. The primer set for the first-round RT-PCR of the TCR CDR3 was HTBI. Using its own MiXCR run on the multiplex PCR reads, TCRdb lists one record per CDR3 protein. The sample consists of about 350,000 distinct CDR3 sequences, over 11% of them appearing once. There are many counts of this clonotype. Its antigen is not identified. Sequenced sample: blood. This receptor was taken from a woman in her twenties or thirties with Graves' hyperthyroidism.

The CDR3 reads CATSAGGNQETQYF. CDR3 DNA sequence: TGTGCCACCAGCGCGGGGGGAAACCAAGAGACCCAGTACTTC. The chain carries TRBV24-1 and TRBJ2-5; TRBD2 agrees at 8 bases. Trimming took 7 bases from V and 0 from J; bases not matched to a gene: 3. Germline CDR1 is KGHDR and CDR2 is SFDVKD. The CDR3 covers 14 residues.